This entry describes one TCR beta chain. Produced via immunoSEQ multiplex PCR; TCRdb's table is partial and in-frame only. The sample shows some 200,000 clones, 84% of them seen only once. These data belong to a study of blood T cell repertoires in COVID-19. Germline V CDR1 and CDR2: LGHNA, YNFKEQ. V dropped 4 bases and J dropped 2; count of bases not matched to a gene: 4. The CDR3 has 15 amino acids. Sequencing input: peripheral blood. The TCR was taken from a human donor in a cohort sampled during active COVID-19. The chain joins TRBV4-2 to TRBJ2-7, with 11 bases lining up with TRBD2. Here the CDR3 DNA reads TGTGCCAGCAGCCCGACTAGCGGGACCACCTACGAGCAGTACTTC. As protein: CASSPTSGTTYEQYF.